This T cell receptor (beta chain) originates from a study of blood T cell repertoires in COVID-19. V was trimmed by 7 bases and J by 3 bases, leaving 10 bases between them. Germline assignment: CDR1 MNHEY and CDR2 SVGAGI. The CDR3 runs 12 residues. This clone was seen more than once but under ten times. The repertoire was sequenced with immunoSEQ multiplex PCR; TCRdb's copy has only in-frame clones and lacks some. The table lists approximately 130,000 clones, more than 70% of them singletons. This chain links TRBV6-5 with TRBJ2-7, with D hard to call. The clonotype originates from a human donor in a cohort sampled during active COVID-19. Sequenced input: peripheral blood. CDR3 protein: CASNRYGYEQYF. Here the CDR3 DNA reads TGTGCCAGCAATCGATACGGCTACGAGCAGTACTTC.